This T cell receptor beta chain stems from a study of blood T cells in healthy people across ages. Study observations and caveats: Unsorted PBMCs prevented conclusive naive versus antigen-experienced comparison.

The CDR3 extends over 14 amino acids. Trimming at V came to 3 bases and at J to 3 bases, leaving 3 bases not matched to a gene. Germline V gene sequence: CDR1 KGHSH, CDR2 LQKENI. Next came a second PCR, run for roughly 6 to 11 cycles, which used a sample-barcoded 5' primer along with a J-beta primer mix. A 12-random-nucleotide template-switch adaptor tagged each cDNA molecule. MiXCR was run by TCRdb on the 5' RACE reads, yielding one entry per CDR3 protein. The profile shows 650,000 to 900,000 distinct CDR3 sequences, 55% to 65% of them singletons. The donors, all healthy, were Caucasians living in Russia, aged 6 to 90. Per individual sample, total RNA of at least 6 micrograms was extracted. On this clonotype: Its antigen is not known.

Sequences were obtained from blood. The clonotype originates from a man aged 25-45 years in good health. The V and J genes are TRBV18 and TRBJ1-2; 8 nucleotides align to TRBD1. DNA of the CDR3: TGTGCCAGCTCACCCAGGGGGCTCGACTATGGCTACACCTTC. Its translation: CASSPRGLDYGYTF.